This T cell receptor (beta chain) is from a study of shared clonotypes between healthy human individuals. Germline V gene sequence: CDR1 MGHRA, CDR2 YSYEKL. V shed 2 bases and J 5 bases; nucleotides not matched to a gene: 11. CDR3 length equals 16 residues. TCRdb's copy holds only in-frame clones and misses some; the assay was immunoSEQ multiplex PCR. This repertoire shows under 1 million clones, 85% to 95% found once; its top ten account for less than 25%. CD45RO-negative, CCR7-selected cells formed the naive CD8 fraction, which excluded terminally differentiated effector memory CD45RA+ cells. Only Caucasian adults living in Nashville, Tennessee served as donors.

The clonotype originates from a man aged 30 to 45 in good health. Sequenced sample: naive CD8+ T cells sorted from blood. V and J are TRBV4-1 and TRBJ1-1, with 7 bases identical to TRBD1. The CDR3 loop reads CASSQRETGVGTEAFF. The CDR3 DNA follows: TGCGCCAGCAGCCAAAGGGAAACAGGGGTAGGGACTGAAGCTTTCTTT.